The 10 T cell receptor beta chains given below trace back to one sample, sequenced in a study of OX40 agonist ivuxolimab in advanced cancers. The table came from immunoSEQ multiplex PCR; TCRdb's copy has only in-frame clones and leaves some out. Of 85,000 to 95,000 clones listed, about 91% are singletons. Sequenced here: CD4+ or CD8+ T cells sorted from blood, sampled in a trial of the OX40 agonist ivuxolimab. The origin of the receptors is an adult with an advanced solid tumor such as melanoma, head and neck, liver or kidney cancer.

The chain combines TRBV28 with TRBJ2-5; D unclear. Trimming removed 5 bases from V and 6 bases from J, with 16 bases in between. Germline V gene sequence: CDR1 MDHEN, CDR2 SYDVKM. The length of the CDR3 is 14 residues. For the CDR3, the DNA is TGTGCCAGCAGTATGTCCGGAGAGGTGAAGACCCAGTACTTC. Protein product: CASSMSGEVKTQYF.

The chain is built from TRBV19 and TRBJ2-6; D is perhaps TRBD2 (5 bases). Trimming took 7 bases from V and 2 from J, leaving 12 bases between them. This CDR3 has 15 amino acids. Germline V gene data show CDR1 as LNHDA and CDR2 as SQIVND (reference sequence). CDR3 DNA sequence: TGTGCCAGTACTCCCCGGGATCCTGGGGCCAACGTCCTGACTTTC. It encodes CASTPRDPGANVLTF. Full variable domain (remainder filled in from reference TRBV19 and TRBJ2-6): DGGITQSPKYLFRKEGQNVTLSCEQNLNHDAMYWYRQDPGQGLRLIYYSQIVNDFQKGDIAEGYSVSREKKESFPLTVTSAQKNPTAFYLCASTPRDPGANVLTFGAGSRLTVL.

This chain uses TRBV2 with TRBJ2-3; 7 bases are a match to TRBD2. Germline V gene sequence: CDR1 SNHLY, CDR2 FYNNEI. Trimming at V came to 6 bases and at J to 0 bases, leaving 6 bases not matched to a gene. CDR3 length: 15 amino acids. The CDR3 here is CASRWGGKSTDTQYF. CDR3 bases: TGTGCCAGCAGGTGGGGGGGGAAAAGCACAGATACGCAGTATTTT.

The chain employs TRBV14 and TRBJ2-4; maybe TRBD2 (5 bases). The length of the CDR3 is 13 residues. Deletions cut 7 bases from V and 6 bases from J, with 13 bases between. Germline V CDR1 and CDR2: SGHDN, FVKESK. CDR3 amino acids: CASTRGSGNIQYF. In DNA form, the CDR3 reads TGTGCCAGCACCAGAGGGTCGGGAAACATTCAGTACTTC.

The J gene is TRBJ1-1, the V gene TRBV15, with D unclear. Trimming stripped 0 bases from V and 1 base from J, with 9 bases between. The CDR3 consists of 15 residues. Germline V gene sequence: CDR1 LNHNV, CDR2 YYDKDF (reference sequence). The CDR3 reads CATSREGGQNTEAFF. The CDR3 DNA follows: TGTGCCACCAGCAGAGAAGGTGGGCAGAACACTGAAGCTTTCTTT.

The V and J genes are TRBV14 and TRBJ1-2; TRBD1 agrees at 8 bases. This CDR3 comprises 17 residues. Germline CDR1 SGHDN, CDR2 FVKESK. V shed 4 bases and J 2 bases; nucleotides not matched to a gene: 12. The CDR3 DNA follows: TGTGCCAGCAGCCCGCCAATTGGCAGGGGGCGAAACTATGGCTACACCTTC. This translates into CASSPPIGRGRNYGYTF.

The chain couples TRBV7-8 to TRBJ1-2, with no clear D. Germline loops: CDR1 SGHVS, CDR2 FQNEAQ. This CDR3 has 13 residues. Deletions cut 1 base from V and 4 bases from J, with 7 bases between. The CDR3: CASSLVPIYGYTF. The CDR3 DNA reads as TGTGCCAGCAGCTTAGTGCCCATCTATGGCTACACCTTC.

DNA for the CDR3: TGTGCCAGCAGCACACTAGCGGGAGGGGGCCCAGATACGCAGTATTTT. It codes for CASSTLAGGGPDTQYF. This chain uses TRBV9 with TRBJ2-3, with 13 bases fitting TRBD2. V dropped 4 bases and J dropped 4; count of bases not matched to a gene: 6. This CDR3 spans 16 amino acids. CDR1 and CDR2 from the germline V gene are SGDLS and YYNGEE. Full variable domain (remainder filled in from reference TRBV9 and TRBJ2-3): DSGVTQTPKHLITATGQRVTLRCSPRSGDLSVYWYQQSLDQGLQFLIQYYNGEERAKGNILERFSAQQFPDLHSELNLSSLELGDSALYFCASSTLAGGGPDTQYFGPGTRLTVL.

The V and J genes are TRBV7-9 and TRBJ2-7; D is perhaps TRBD1 or TRBD2 (5 bases each). In germline, CDR1 is SEHNR, CDR2 FQNEAQ (reference sequence). CDR3 size: 14 residues. Between the trimmed V and J ends, which lost 1 base and 3 bases, there was a span of 10 bases. CDR3 in amino acids: CASSLGDGDYEQYF. CDR3 DNA: TGTGCCAGCAGCTTAGGGGACGGGGACTACGAGCAGTACTTC. Looking up the rest from reference TRBV7-9 and TRBJ2-7 gives the full variable domain: DTGVSQNPRHKITKRGQNVTFRCDPISEHNRLYWYRQTLGQGPEFLTYFQNEAQLEKSRLLSDRFSAERPKGSFSTLEIQRTEQGDSAMYLCASSLGDGDYEQYFGPGTRLTVT.

V gene TRBV12-5 combines with J gene TRBJ1-2; 9 bases are shared with TRBD1. CDR1 and CDR2 (germline): LGHNT, FRNRAP. The V segment lost 2 bases and the J segment 0 bases; nucleotides outside the gene matches: 4. The CDR3 is 16 residues long. CDR3 nucleotides: TGTGCTAGTGGTTTGCGGACAGGGGATGCTAACTATGGCTACACCTTC. Translating it yields CASGLRTGDANYGYTF.